A selection of T cell receptor beta chains follows, all from one sample in a study of CD8 T cells in cerebrospinal fluid in Alzheimer's disease. With the 10x single-cell sequencing reads reprocessed, TCRdb shows one record per CDR3 protein and no DNA. The sample table includes about 1,200 distinct CDR3 sequences. The specimen was cerebrospinal fluid. The receptors were sampled from a human donor with Parkinson's disease. CDR3s include the opening cysteine and the closing phenylalanine or tryptophan. Size values are once, few and many counts, or a class for expanded clones, and some rows have none.

medium-sized,TRBJ1-2,TRBV12-5,CASGLVPNTLNGYTF
medium-sized,TRBJ2-5,TRBV2,CASSGDRETQYF
medium-sized,TRBJ2-3,TRBV5-1,CASSWELDTQYF
medium-sized,TRBJ2-5,TRBV20-1,CSAREGWGETQYF
-,TRBJ2-7,TRBV28,CASSLWWRGGLNEQYF
-,TRBJ2-1,TRBV10-3,CAINGGTSHNEQFF
medium-sized,TRBJ1-2,TRBV4-2,CASSQGLGADNYGYTF
medium-sized,TRBJ2-7,TRBV29-1,CSVDGGRSGSYEQYF
medium-sized,TRBJ2-3,TRBV27,CASSLSRGPDTQYF
-,TRBJ2-1,TRBV4-2,CASSQGDGGYNEQFF
medium-sized,TRBJ1-6,TRBV20-1,CSASGTGVYSPLHF
medium-sized,TRBJ1-2,TRBV5-5,CASSLETENYGYTF
medium-sized,TRBJ2-1,TRBV6-1,CASSEGVAGRSYNEQFF
medium-sized,TRBJ2-7,TRBV20-1,CSASGAIGAGEQYF
medium-sized,TRBJ2-3,TRBV12-3/TRBV12-4,CASGGGFEGSLDTQYF
medium-sized,TRBJ2-7,TRBV5-1,CASSSLGGTDPYEQYF
medium-sized,TRBJ2-1,TRBV10-3,CAISVNRGGEQFF
medium-sized,TRBJ1-1,TRBV6-1,CASSEAWGNTEAFF
medium-sized,TRBJ1-2,TRBV4-2,CASRSQGLTGNYGYTF
medium-sized,TRBJ2-3,TRBV5-6,CASSRAAGTDTQYF
-,TRBJ2-5,TRBV20-1,CSAREQGYQETQYF
medium-sized,TRBJ2-2,TRBV12-3/TRBV12-4,CASSPQGAVGELFF
medium-sized,TRBJ1-1,TRBV12-3/TRBV12-4,CASMKDTEAFF
medium-sized,TRBJ2-7,TRBV2,CATRSGSFSYEQYF
hyperexpanded,TRBJ2-6,TRBV19,CAVRPYSGANVLTF
medium-sized,TRBJ2-7,TRBV7-6,CASSLGAGADEQYF
medium-sized,TRBJ2-5,TRBV5-1,CASSPRTAGAAPGETQYF
-,TRBJ2-5,TRBV5-4,CASSFQGSGGETQYF
medium-sized,TRBJ2-2,TRBV2,CASRRLAGTGELFF
medium-sized,TRBJ2-1,TRBV7-8,CASSALKGGYNEQFF
medium-sized,TRBJ1-6,TRBV6-1,CASRARVGNSPLHF
medium-sized,TRBJ1-6,TRBV28,CASQQGGNSPLHF
medium-sized,TRBJ2-2,TRBV6-5,CASRLGTGETGELFF
hyperexpanded,TRBJ2-7,TRBV3-1,CASSQDSQGFYEQYF
large,TRBJ2-1,TRBV28,CASSSGQGYNEQFF
medium-sized,TRBJ1-4,TRBV20-1,CSAPQDRGLFF
large,TRBJ1-1,TRBV5-1,CASRPRLEGAEAFF
medium-sized,TRBJ2-3,TRBV20-1,CSARDYSGSSTDTQYF
-,TRBJ1-5,TRBV30,CAWSKGDRQPQHF
large,TRBJ1-1,TRBV12-3/TRBV12-4,CASSLGGDPRSAFF
medium-sized,TRBJ2-5,TRBV7-8,CASSFLATQETQYF
medium-sized,TRBJ2-5,TRBV6-6,CASSYGNTGETQYF
-,TRBJ1-1,TRBV29-1,CSVNGKNTEAFF
medium-sized,TRBJ2-1,TRBV6-1,CASSEWHVSSYNEQFF
-,TRBJ2-7,TRBV4-1,CASSQETGYYEQYF
medium-sized,TRBJ1-1,TRBV27,CASRGVQGMRTEAFF
medium-sized,TRBJ2-7,TRBV6-2/TRBV6-3,CASSYSTYEQYF
medium-sized,TRBJ2-7,TRBV12-3/TRBV12-4,CASSFGQGGHEQYF
large,TRBJ1-1,TRBV5-6,CASSLDHLKGRQTATEAFF
medium-sized,TRBJ2-5,TRBV20-1,CSARARETQYF
medium-sized,TRBJ1-2,TRBV6-1,CASSEGQGANYGYTF
medium-sized,TRBJ2-2,TRBV12-3/TRBV12-4,CASSLAGMGTGELFF
medium-sized,TRBJ1-5,TRBV20-1,CSASWGSGSDQPQHF
medium-sized,TRBJ2-7,TRBV7-9,CASSQGLAGQEQYF
medium-sized,TRBJ2-7,TRBV7-2,CASSPTGLELYEQYF